This TCR beta chain comes out of a study of regulatory T cells in long-lasting Graves disease. Study-level points and caveats: Having only a small sample size may have limited accuracy. Whereas about 870 public clonotypes were shared by new patients, persistent patients shared more, at roughly 3,000. Persistent disease was associated with favored TRBV28 usage and with favored use of TRBJ1-2 and TRBJ2-5.

This clonotype appeared once. Its matching antigen is unknown. With 3 bases removed from V and 1 base from J, the gap between germline ends came to 12 bases. The CDR3 covers 14 residues. The germline V gene has CDR1 DFQATT and CDR2 SNEGSKA (reference sequence). The time point: persistent/refractory GD, antithyroid drugs over 5 years with positive TRAb. Scientists built the TCR library using RNA that was extracted from PBMCs. Relying on iRepertoire HTBI primers and Arm-PCR of CDR3 regions, the team built TCR beta libraries. One entry per CDR3 protein results from TCRdb running MiXCR on the multiplex PCR reads. The table lists about 430,000 distinct CDR3 sequences, roughly a fifth of them singletons, with 13% to 15% in the top ten.

The rearrangement uses TRBV20-1 and TRBJ1-1; tentatively, D is TRBD1 (5 bases). This clonotype originated in a female donor with Graves disease. The material was peripheral blood mononuclear cells (PBMCs), obtained when the disease was refractory, from a patient treated with antithyroid drugs. CDR3 bases: TGCAGTGCTAGGGTGGGTGGGGGGAACACTGAAGCTTTCTTT. Translated, it gives CSARVGGGNTEAFF.